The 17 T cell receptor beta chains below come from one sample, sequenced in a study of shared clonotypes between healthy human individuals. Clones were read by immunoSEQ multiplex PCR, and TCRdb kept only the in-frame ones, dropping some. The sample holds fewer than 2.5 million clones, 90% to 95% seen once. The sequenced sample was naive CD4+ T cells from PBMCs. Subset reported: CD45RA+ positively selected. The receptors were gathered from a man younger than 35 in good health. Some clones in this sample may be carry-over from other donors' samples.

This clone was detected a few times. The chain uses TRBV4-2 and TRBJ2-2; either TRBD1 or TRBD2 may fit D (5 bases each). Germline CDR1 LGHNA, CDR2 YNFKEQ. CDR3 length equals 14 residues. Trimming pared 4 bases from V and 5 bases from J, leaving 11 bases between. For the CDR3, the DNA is TGTGCCAGCAGCCCCTTGGGGGTAACCGGGGAGCTGTTTTTT. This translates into CASSPLGVTGELFF.

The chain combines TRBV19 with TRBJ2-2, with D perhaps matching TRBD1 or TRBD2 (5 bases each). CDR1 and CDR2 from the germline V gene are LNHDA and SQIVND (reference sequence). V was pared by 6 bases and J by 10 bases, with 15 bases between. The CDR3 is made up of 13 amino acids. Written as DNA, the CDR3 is TGTGCCAGTAGCAGGGACCCCCGGGTGGAGCTGTTTTTT. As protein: CASSRDPRVELFF.

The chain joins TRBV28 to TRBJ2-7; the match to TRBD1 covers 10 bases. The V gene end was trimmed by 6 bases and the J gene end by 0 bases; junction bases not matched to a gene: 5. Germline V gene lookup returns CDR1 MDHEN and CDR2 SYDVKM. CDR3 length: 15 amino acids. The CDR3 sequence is CASRTGQGFSYEQYF. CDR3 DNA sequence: TGTGCCAGCAGAACGGGACAGGGGTTCTCCTACGAGCAGTACTTC.

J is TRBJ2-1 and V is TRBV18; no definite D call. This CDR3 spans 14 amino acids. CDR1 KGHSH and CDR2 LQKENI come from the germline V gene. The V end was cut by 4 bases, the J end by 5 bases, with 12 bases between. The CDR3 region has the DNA TGTGCCAGCTCACTGGCCAGCGCCGACAATGAGCAGTTCTTC. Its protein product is CASSLASADNEQFF.

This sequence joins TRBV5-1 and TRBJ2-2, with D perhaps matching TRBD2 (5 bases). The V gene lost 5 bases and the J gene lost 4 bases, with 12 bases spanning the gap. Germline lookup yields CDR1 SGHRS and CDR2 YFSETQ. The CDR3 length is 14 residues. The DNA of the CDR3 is TGCGCCAGCAGGGCCCTGGGGAGCACCGGGGAGCTGTTTTTT. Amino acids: CASRALGSTGELFF.

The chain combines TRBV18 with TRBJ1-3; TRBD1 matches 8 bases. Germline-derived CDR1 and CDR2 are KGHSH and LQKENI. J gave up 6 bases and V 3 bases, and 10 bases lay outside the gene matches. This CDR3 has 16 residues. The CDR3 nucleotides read TGTGCCAGCTCACCTCAGGGGGCCATTCAAGAAAACACCATATATTTT. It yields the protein CASSPQGAIQENTIYF.

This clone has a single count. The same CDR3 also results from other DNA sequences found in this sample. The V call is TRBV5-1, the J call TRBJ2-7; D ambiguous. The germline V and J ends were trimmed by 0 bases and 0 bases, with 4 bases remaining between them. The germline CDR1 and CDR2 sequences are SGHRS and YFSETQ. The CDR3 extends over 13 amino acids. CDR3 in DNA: TGCGCCAGCAGCTTGGCGGGCTCCTACGAGCAGTACTTC. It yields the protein CASSLAGSYEQYF.

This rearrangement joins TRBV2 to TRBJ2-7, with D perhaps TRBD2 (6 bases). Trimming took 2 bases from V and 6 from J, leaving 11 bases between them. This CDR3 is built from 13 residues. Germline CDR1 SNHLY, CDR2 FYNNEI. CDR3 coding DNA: TGTGCCAGCAGTGAACCGGGACTCGGCGAGCAGTACTTC. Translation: CASSEPGLGEQYF.

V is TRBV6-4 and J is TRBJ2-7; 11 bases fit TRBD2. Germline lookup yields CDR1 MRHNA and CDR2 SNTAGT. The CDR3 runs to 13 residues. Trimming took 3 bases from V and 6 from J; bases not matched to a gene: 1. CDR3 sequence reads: CASSELAGGEQYF. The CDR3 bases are TGTGCCAGCAGTGAGCTAGCGGGAGGCGAGCAGTACTTC.

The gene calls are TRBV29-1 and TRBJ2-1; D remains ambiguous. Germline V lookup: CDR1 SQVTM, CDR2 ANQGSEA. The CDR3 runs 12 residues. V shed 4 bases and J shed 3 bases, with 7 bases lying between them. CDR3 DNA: TGCAGCGTTGTGATTAACTACAATGAGCAGTTCTTC. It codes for CSVVINYNEQFF.

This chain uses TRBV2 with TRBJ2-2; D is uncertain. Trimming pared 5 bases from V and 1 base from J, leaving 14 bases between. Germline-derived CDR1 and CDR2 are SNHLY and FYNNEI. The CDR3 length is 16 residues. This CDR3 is CASSFEGPWNTGELFF. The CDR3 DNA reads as TGTGCCAGCAGTTTCGAAGGGCCTTGGAACACCGGGGAGCTGTTTTTT.

The CDR3 DNA sequence: TGTGCCAGCAGCTTGCCGGCTAGCGGGAGGGCCGTCTCCTACGAGCAGTACTTC. It encodes CASSLPASGRAVSYEQYF. V is TRBV28 and J is TRBJ2-7, with TRBD2 matching over 12 bases. Germline CDR1 MDHEN, CDR2 SYDVKM. The trim removed 6 bases at V and 0 bases at J, leaving 12 bases unmatched. This CDR3 comprises 18 residues.

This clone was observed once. The CDR3 loop is CASSPETDMYNEQFF. The CDR3 DNA is TGTGCCAGCTCACCAGAGACAGATATGTACAATGAGCAGTTCTTC. The chain links TRBV18 to TRBJ2-1; D might be TRBD1 (5 bases). The V gene's germline CDR1 is KGHSH and CDR2 LQKENI. The ends were cut back, 2 bases at V and 4 bases at J, with 12 bases in the middle. This CDR3 has 15 amino acids.

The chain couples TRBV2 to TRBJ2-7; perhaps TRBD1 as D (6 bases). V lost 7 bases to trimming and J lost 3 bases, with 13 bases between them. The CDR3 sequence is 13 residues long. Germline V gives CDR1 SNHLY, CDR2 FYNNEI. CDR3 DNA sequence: TGTGCCAGCAATGGACAGCGAAACTACGAGCAGTACTTC. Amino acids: CASNGQRNYEQYF. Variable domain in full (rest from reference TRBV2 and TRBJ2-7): EPEVTQTPSHQVTQMGQEVILRCVPISNHLYFYWYRQILGQKVEFLVSFYNNEISEKSEIFDDQFSVERPDGSNFTLKIRSTKLEDSAMYFCASNGQRNYEQYFGPGTRLTVT.

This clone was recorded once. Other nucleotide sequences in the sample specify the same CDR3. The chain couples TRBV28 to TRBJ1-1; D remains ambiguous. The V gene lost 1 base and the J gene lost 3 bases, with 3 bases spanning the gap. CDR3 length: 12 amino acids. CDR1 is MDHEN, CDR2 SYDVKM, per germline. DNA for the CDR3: TGTGCCAGCAGTTTATCTCACACTGAAGCTTTCTTT. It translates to CASSLSHTEAFF.

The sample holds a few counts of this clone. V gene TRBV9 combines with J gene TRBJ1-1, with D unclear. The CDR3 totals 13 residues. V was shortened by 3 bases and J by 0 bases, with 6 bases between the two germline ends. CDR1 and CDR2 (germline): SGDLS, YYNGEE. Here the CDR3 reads CASSGEMNTEAFF. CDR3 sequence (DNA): TGTGCCAGCAGCGGGGAGATGAACACTGAAGCTTTCTTT. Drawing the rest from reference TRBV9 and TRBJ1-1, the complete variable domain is DSGVTQTPKHLITATGQRVTLRCSPRSGDLSVYWYQQSLDQGLQFLIQYYNGEERAKGNILERFSAQQFPDLHSELNLSSLELGDSALYFCASSGEMNTEAFFGQGTRLTVV.

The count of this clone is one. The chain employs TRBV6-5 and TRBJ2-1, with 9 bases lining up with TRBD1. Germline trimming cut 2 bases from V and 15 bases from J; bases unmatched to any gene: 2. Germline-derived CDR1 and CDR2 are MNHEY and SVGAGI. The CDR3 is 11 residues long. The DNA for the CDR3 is TGTGCCAGCAGTTACGGGACAGGGCGGTTCTTC. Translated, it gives CASSYGTGRFF.